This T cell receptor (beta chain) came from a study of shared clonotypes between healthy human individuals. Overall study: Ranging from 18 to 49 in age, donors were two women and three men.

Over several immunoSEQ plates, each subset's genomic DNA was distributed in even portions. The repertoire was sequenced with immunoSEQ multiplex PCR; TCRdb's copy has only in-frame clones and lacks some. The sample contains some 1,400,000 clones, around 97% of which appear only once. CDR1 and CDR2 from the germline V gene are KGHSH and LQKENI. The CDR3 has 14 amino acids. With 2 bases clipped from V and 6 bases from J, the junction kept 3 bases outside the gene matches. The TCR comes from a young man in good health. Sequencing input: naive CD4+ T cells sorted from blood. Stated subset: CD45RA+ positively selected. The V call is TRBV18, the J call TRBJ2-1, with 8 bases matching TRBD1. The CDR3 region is CASSPETGVNEQFF. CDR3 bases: TGTGCCAGCTCACCAGAGACAGGGGTCAATGAGCAGTTCTTC.